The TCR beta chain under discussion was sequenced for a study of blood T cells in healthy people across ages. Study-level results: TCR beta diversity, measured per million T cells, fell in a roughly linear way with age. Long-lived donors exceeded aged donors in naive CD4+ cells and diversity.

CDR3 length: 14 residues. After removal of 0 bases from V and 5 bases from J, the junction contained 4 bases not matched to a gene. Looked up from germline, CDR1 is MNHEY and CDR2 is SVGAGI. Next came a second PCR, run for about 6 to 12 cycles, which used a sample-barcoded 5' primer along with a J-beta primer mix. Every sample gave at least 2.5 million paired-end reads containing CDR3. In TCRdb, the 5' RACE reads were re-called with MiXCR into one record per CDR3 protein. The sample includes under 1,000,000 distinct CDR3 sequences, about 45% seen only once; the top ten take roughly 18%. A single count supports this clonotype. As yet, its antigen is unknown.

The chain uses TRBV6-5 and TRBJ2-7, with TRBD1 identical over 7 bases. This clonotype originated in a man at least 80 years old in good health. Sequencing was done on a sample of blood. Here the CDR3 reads CASSYSYRGHEQYF. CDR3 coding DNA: TGTGCCAGCAGTTACTCGTACAGGGGTCACGAGCAGTACTTC.